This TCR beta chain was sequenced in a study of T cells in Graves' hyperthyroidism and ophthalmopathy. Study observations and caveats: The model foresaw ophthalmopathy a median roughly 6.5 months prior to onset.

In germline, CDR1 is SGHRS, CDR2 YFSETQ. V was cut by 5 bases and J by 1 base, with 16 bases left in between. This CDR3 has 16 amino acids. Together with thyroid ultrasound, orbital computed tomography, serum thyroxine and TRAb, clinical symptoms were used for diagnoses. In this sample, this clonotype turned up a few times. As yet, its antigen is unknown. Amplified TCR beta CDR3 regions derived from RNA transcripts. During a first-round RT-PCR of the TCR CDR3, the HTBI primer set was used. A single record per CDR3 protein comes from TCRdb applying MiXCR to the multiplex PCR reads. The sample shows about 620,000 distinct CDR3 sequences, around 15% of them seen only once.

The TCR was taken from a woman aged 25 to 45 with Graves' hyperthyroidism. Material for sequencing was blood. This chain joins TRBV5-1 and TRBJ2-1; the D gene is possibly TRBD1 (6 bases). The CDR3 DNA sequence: TGCGCCAGCAGTCTTAACAGGGTAGTGTCCTACAATGAGCAGTTCTTC. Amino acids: CASSLNRVVSYNEQFF.